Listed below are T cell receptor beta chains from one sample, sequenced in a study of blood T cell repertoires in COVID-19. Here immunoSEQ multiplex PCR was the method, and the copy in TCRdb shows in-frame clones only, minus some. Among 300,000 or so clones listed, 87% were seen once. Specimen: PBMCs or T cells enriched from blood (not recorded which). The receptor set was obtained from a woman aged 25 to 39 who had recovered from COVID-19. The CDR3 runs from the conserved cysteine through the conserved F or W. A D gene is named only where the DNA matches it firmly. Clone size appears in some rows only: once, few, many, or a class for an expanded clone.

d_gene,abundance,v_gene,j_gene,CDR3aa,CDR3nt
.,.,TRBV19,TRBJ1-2,CASSGGWQGRGYTF,TGTGCCAGTAGTGGGGGCTGGCAGGGACGAGGCTACACCTTC
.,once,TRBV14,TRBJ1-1,CASSQPGLPWVAFF,TGTGCCAGCAGCCAACCGGGACTCCCATGGGTGGCTTTCTTT
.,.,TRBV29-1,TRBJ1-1,CSVVPYTRRTEAFF,TGCAGCGTTGTTCCGTACACCCGGAGGACTGAAGCTTTCTTT
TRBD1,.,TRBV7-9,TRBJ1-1,CASRAPGTENTEAFF,TGTGCCAGCAGGGCCCCCGGGACAGAGAACACTGAAGCTTTCTTT
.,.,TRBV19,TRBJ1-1,CASSIGGGANTEAFF,TGTGCCAGTAGTATAGGGGGGGGAGCCAACACTGAAGCTTTCTTT
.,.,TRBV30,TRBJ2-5,CAWSNYPAETQYF,TGTGCCTGGAGTAACTACCCCGCGGAGACCCAGTACTTC
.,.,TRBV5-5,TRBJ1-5,CASSLGGLGSPQHF,TGTGCCAGCAGCTTGGGGGGGCTCGGTTCGCCCCAGCATTTT
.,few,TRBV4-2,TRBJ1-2,CASSQEGLIGGSYGYTF,TGTGCCAGCAGCCAAGAGGGATTGATTGGAGGGTCTTATGGCTACACCTTC
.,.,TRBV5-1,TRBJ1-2,CASSPGPAAGEGDGYTF,TGCGCCAGCAGCCCAGGGCCCGCGGCAGGGGAAGGCGATGGCTACACCTTC
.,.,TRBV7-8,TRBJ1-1,CASSLGSREAFF,TGTGCCAGCAGCTTAGGATCCCGGGAGGCTTTCTTT
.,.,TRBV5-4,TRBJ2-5,CASSLGGGEETQYF,TGTGCCAGCAGCTTGGGAGGCGGGGAAGAGACCCAGTACTTC
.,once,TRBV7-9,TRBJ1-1,CASSFLSVNTEAFF,TGTGCCAGCAGCTTCTTGTCGGTGAACACTGAAGCTTTCTTT
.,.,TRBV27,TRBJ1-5,CASRVAAYSNQPQHF,TGTGCCAGCAGGGTCGCTGCGTATAGCAATCAGCCCCAGCATTTT
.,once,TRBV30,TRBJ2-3,CAWSVGTTSTDTQYF,TGTGCCTGGAGTGTAGGGACAACTAGCACAGATACGCAGTATTTT
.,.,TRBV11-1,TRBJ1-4,CASSQAGATNEKLFF,TGTGCCAGCAGCCAAGCGGGAGCAACTAATGAAAAACTGTTTTTT
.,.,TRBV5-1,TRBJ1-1,CASSRDINTEAFF,TGCGCCAGCAGCCGGGACATCAACACTGAAGCTTTCTTT
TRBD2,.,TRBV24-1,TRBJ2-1,CATSDGLAGTYNEQFF,TGTGCCACCAGTGATGGACTAGCGGGGACCTACAATGAGCAGTTCTTC
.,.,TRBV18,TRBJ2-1,CASSRDTRVAYNEQFF,TGTGCCAGCTCTCGGGACACCCGAGTTGCCTACAATGAGCAGTTCTTC
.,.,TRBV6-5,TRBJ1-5,CASSYRGWDQPQHF,TGTGCCAGCAGTTACCGGGGGTGGGATCAGCCCCAGCATTTT
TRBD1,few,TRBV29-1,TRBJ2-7,CSVIQGPTYEQYF,TGCAGCGTCATACAGGGGCCTACCTACGAGCAGTACTTC
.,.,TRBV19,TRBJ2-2,CASTRQGTGELFF,TGTGCCAGTACGAGGCAGGGCACCGGGGAGCTGTTTTTT
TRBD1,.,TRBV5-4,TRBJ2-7,CASSPDRGLEQYF,TGTGCCAGCAGCCCGGACAGGGGGCTTGAGCAGTACTTC
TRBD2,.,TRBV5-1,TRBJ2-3,CASQTGGNTDTQYF,TGCGCCAGCCAGACGGGGGGAAACACAGATACGCAGTATTTT
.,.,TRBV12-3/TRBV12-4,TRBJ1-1,CASSFSGGTEAFF,TGTGCCAGCAGTTTTTCGGGGGGGACTGAAGCTTTCTTT
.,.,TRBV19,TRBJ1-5,CASSISFGSNQPQHF,TGTGCCAGTAGTATTTCGTTTGGCAGTAATCAGCCCCAGCATTTT
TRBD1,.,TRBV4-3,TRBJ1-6,CASSQDLQGVSPLHF,TGCGCCAGCAGCCAAGACCTTCAGGGGGTCTCACCCCTCCACTTT
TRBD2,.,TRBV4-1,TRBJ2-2,CASSLGLATGELFF,TGCGCCAGCAGCCTAGGACTAGCGACCGGGGAGCTGTTTTTT
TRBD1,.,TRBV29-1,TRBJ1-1,CSVPGGTEAFF,TGCAGCGTTCCAGGGGGTACTGAAGCTTTCTTT
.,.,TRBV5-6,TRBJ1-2,CASSFEDGYTF,TGTGCCAGCAGCTTCGAGGATGGCTACACCTTC
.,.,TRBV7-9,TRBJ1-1,CASSLAAGRKNTEAFF,TGTGCCAGCAGCTTAGCGGCGGGGAGGAAGAACACTGAAGCTTTCTTT
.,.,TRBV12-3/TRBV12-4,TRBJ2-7,CASGPSVGEQYF,TGTGCCAGCGGACCTAGCGTGGGCGAGCAGTACTTC
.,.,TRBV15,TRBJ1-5,CATSRAHRGNQPQHF,TGTGCCACCAGCAGAGCACACCGGGGCAATCAGCCCCAGCATTTT
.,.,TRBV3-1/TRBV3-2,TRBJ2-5,CASSISTGTPRGETQYF,TGTGCCAGCAGCATTTCCACCGGGACTCCCCGCGGGGAGACCCAGTACTTC
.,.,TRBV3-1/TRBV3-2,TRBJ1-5,CASSQGPGQPQHF,TGTGCCAGCAGCCAAGGCCCCGGTCAGCCCCAGCATTTT
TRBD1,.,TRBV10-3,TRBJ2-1,CAISESGRGNEQFF,TGTGCCATCAGTGAGTCCGGCAGGGGGAATGAGCAGTTCTTC
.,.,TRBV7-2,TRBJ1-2,CASSATTGLHNYGYTF,TGTGCCAGCAGCGCGACTACAGGGTTGCATAACTATGGCTACACCTTC
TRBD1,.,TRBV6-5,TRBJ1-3,CASSYSGQGAGNTIYF,TGTGCCAGCAGTTATAGTGGACAGGGGGCTGGAAACACCATATATTTT
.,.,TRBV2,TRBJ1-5,CASSLMRGNQPQHF,TGTGCCAGCAGCCTGATGAGGGGCAATCAGCCCCAGCATTTT
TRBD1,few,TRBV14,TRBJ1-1,CASSQRIWDRGFTEAFF,TGTGCCAGCAGCCAACGAATCTGGGACAGGGGTTTCACTGAAGCTTTCTTT
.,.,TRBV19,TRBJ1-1,CASSIDLWALAEAFF,TGTGCCAGTAGTATAGATCTATGGGCTCTCGCTGAAGCTTTCTTT
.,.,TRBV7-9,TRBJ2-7,CASSPRYEQYF,TGTGCCAGCAGTCCCCGCTACGAGCAGTACTTC
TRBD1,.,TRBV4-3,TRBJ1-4,CASSRRQGYNEKLFF,TGCGCCAGCAGTCGGCGACAGGGCTATAATGAAAAACTGTTTTTT
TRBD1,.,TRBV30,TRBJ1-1,CAWRIGTGVWNTEAFF,TGTGCCTGGAGAATAGGGACAGGGGTTTGGAACACTGAAGCTTTCTTT
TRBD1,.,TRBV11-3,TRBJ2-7,CASSPTGGNEQYF,TGTGCCAGCAGCCCGACAGGGGGGAACGAGCAGTACTTC
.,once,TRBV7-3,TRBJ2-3,CASSFSGTSTDTQYF,TGTGCCAGCAGCTTCTCCGGGACTTCCACAGATACGCAGTATTTT
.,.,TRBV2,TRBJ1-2,CASSDRDGYTF,TGTGCCAGCAGTGACAGGGATGGCTACACCTTC
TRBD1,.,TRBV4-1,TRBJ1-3,CASSHLPGQAGSGNTIYF,TGCGCCAGCAGCCACCTCCCGGGACAGGCGGGCTCTGGAAACACCATATATTTT
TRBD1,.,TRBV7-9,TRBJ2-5,CASSHPDRGEETQYF,TGTGCCAGCAGCCATCCGGACAGGGGGGAAGAGACCCAGTACTTC
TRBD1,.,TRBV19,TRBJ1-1,CASSMDRGVDSTEAFF,TGTGCCAGTAGTATGGACAGGGGGGTGGACAGCACTGAAGCTTTCTTT
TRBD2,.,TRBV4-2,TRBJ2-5,CASSQESGGAFQETQYF,TGTGCCAGCAGCCAAGAAAGCGGGGGGGCGTTCCAAGAGACCCAGTACTTC
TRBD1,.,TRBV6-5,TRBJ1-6,CASEDRAFYNSPLHF,TGTGCCAGCGAAGACAGGGCCTTTTATAATTCACCCCTCCACTTT
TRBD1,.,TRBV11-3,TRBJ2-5,CASSLGDRASTLYQETQYF,TGTGCCAGCAGCTTAGGGGACAGGGCCTCCACTTTGTACCAAGAGACCCAGTACTTC
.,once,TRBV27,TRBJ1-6,CASSSRESYLYNSPLHF,TGTGCCAGCAGTTCCCGGGAGTCCTACCTCTATAATTCACCCCTCCACTTT
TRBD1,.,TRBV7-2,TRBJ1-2,CASSGTVYGYTF,TGTGCCAGCAGTGGGACAGTCTATGGCTACACCTTC
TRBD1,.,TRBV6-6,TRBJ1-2,CASRKDRGGGYTF,TGTGCCAGCAGGAAGGACAGGGGTGGTGGCTACACCTTC
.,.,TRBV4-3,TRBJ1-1,CASSLYAEGTEAFF,TGCGCCAGCAGCCTGTACGCCGAGGGAACTGAAGCTTTCTTT
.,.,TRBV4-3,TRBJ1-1,CASSQTQETEAFF,TGCGCCAGCAGCCAGACACAGGAAACTGAAGCTTTCTTT
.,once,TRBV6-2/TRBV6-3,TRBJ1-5,CASSYSQRNQPQHF,TGTGCCAGCAGTTACTCACAGCGGAATCAGCCCCAGCATTTT
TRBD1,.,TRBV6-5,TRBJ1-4,CASRLQGSNEKLFF,TGTGCCAGCAGGTTACAGGGGTCTAATGAAAAACTGTTTTTT